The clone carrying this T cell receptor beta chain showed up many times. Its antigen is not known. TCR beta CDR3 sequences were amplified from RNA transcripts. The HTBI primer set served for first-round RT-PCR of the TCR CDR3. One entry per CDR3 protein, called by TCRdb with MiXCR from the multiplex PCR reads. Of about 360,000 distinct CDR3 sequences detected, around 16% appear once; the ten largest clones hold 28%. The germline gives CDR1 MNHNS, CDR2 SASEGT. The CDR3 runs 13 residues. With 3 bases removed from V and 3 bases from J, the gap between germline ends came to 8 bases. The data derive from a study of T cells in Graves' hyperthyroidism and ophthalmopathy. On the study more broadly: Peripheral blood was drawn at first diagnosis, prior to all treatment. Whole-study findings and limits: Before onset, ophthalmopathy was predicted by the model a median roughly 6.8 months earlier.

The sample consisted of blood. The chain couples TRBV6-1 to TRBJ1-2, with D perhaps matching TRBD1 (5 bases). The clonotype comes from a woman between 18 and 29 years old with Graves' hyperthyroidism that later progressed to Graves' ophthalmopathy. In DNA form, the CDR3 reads TGTGCCAGCAGTGACAGGGATTACTATGGCTACACCTTC. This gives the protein CASSDRDYYGYTF.